This T cell receptor (beta chain) was captured by sequencing in a study of identical twins. TCRdb redid the calling of the 5' RACE reads with MiXCR, one entry per CDR3 protein. The data hold under 250,000 distinct CDR3 sequences, with around 9.6% observed a single time. V lost 5 bases, J lost 2 bases, and 6 bases stayed unmatched. This CDR3 region has 16 residues. The germline gives CDR1 SGHTA, CDR2 FQGNSA. This chain links TRBV7-2 with TRBJ2-5, with 12 nucleotides matching TRBD2. The receptor's source is a woman aged 18 to 35 in good health. Sequenced sample: memory (CD45RO+) T cells sorted from blood. In DNA form, the CDR3 reads TGTGCCAGCAGCACGCGACTAGCGGGGGCGCAAGAGACCCAGTACTTC. This codes for CASSTRLAGAQETQYF.